The clone carrying this T cell receptor beta chain was detected a few times. Antigen unknown. PCR was performed a second time for about 7 to 11 cycles using a sample-barcoded 5' primer and a J-beta primer mix. Using its own MiXCR run on the 5' RACE reads, TCRdb lists one record per CDR3 protein. This sample has about 800,000 distinct CDR3 sequences, with about 45% found just once. Looked up from germline, CDR1 is SNHLY and CDR2 is FYNNEI. The trim removed 7 bases at V and 5 bases at J, leaving 7 bases unmatched. The CDR3 totals 13 residues. The sample is drawn from a study of blood T cells in healthy people across ages. Study-wide findings and caveats: Expanded clonotype shifts may have been confounded, as the donors had an unknown CMV status.

For every donor, a draw yielded around 10 milliliters of peripheral blood. Sequences were obtained from blood. The sequence came from a man aged 80 or over in good health. The chain uses TRBV2 and TRBJ2-5; 7 bases are shared with TRBD1. CDR3 nucleotide sequence: TGTGCCAGCAATGACAGGGTGGAGGAGACCCAGTACTTC. Encoded protein: CASNDRVEETQYF.